This passage covers 17 T cell receptor beta chains from one sample sequenced in a study of blood T cell repertoires in COVID-19. Data came from immunoSEQ multiplex PCR; TCRdb stores just in-frame clones and leaves some out. Among hundreds of thousands of clones, 88% were seen once, and the ten largest hold 0.8% to 1%. The sample consisted of PBMCs or T cells enriched from blood (not recorded which). These receptor sequences come from a woman in her twenties or thirties who had recovered from COVID-19.

The chain couples TRBV13 to TRBJ1-1, with 8 bases fitting TRBD1. The CDR3 is made up of 12 amino acids. Germline loops: CDR1 PRHDT, CDR2 FYEKMQ (reference sequence). V lost 5 bases to trimming and J lost 11 bases; unmatched junction nucleotides: 7. CDR3 DNA: TGTGCCAGCAGCCCCGGGACAGGACGGGCTTTCTTT. Translated, it gives CASSPGTGRAFF.

V usage is TRBV27 and J usage is TRBJ1-2, with D possibly TRBD1 on 6 matching bases. This CDR3 has 16 amino acids. Germline CDR1 MNHEY, CDR2 SMNVEV (reference sequence). Trimming stripped 4 bases from V and 4 bases from J, with 19 bases between. The CDR3 DNA follows: TGTGCCAGCAGTTCCCCAGACAGGATCACCCGCTATGGCTACACCTTC. The encoded protein is CASSSPDRITRYGYTF.

V usage is TRBV6-2 or TRBV6-3 and J usage is TRBJ1-1, with 11 nucleotides matching TRBD1. Germline V CDR1 and CDR2: MNHEY, SVGEGT. Germline trimming cut 6 bases from V and 3 bases from J; bases unmatched to any gene: 6. This CDR3 region has 15 residues. As DNA, the CDR3 is TGTGCCAGCAGCCGGGACAGGGGGAAAGACACTGAAGCTTTCTTT. Its translation: CASSRDRGKDTEAFF.

The chain is built from TRBV27 and TRBJ2-7, with a possible D match to TRBD2 (6 bases). The germline V gene has CDR1 MNHEY and CDR2 SMNVEV (reference sequence). The CDR3 is 13 residues long. Trimming shortened V by 10 bases and J by 3 bases, and 16 bases separated the two germline ends. Written as DNA, the CDR3 is TGTGCCACGACCGGGACTCTCGGCTACGAGCAGTACTTC. This gives the protein CATTGTLGYEQYF.

The genes are TRBV28 and TRBJ1-5, with D maybe TRBD1 (6 bases). V was cut by 3 bases and J by 2 bases, with 11 bases left in between. This CDR3 has 15 amino acids. Germline V CDR1 and CDR2: MDHEN, SYDVKM. The CDR3 region is CASSLGPGGNQPQHF. The CDR3 region has the DNA TGTGCCAGCAGTTTGGGACCAGGGGGCAATCAGCCCCAGCATTTT.

V and J are TRBV7-9 and TRBJ1-4; D unclear. Germline V CDR1 and CDR2: SEHNR, FQNEAQ (reference sequence). CDR3 length: 14 amino acids. Trimming stripped 3 bases from V and 15 bases from J, with 20 bases between. DNA for the CDR3: TGTGCCAGCAGCTTTGAGGGTCCCATGAAAAAGATGTTTTTT. Translating gives CASSFEGPMKKMFF.

This clone appeared once. This chain links TRBV4-1 with TRBJ2-1, with 8 nucleotides matching TRBD2. The germline V gene has CDR1 MGHRA and CDR2 YSYEKL. This CDR3 comprises 16 residues. V was clipped by 7 bases and J by 4 bases; unmatched bases: 12. CDR3 coding DNA: TGCGCCAGCAACCTCCGGGGGTCTAGCGGGTACAATGAGCAGTTCTTC. Protein product: CASNLRGSSGYNEQFF.

This clone has a handful of counts. The chain is built from TRBV28 and TRBJ1-1; 7 nucleotides align to TRBD1. V was pared by 6 bases and J by 2 bases, with 9 bases of the junction left unmatched. Germline V gene sequence: CDR1 MDHEN, CDR2 SYDVKM. The CDR3 sequence is 15 residues long. CDR3 DNA sequence: TGTGCCAGCAGCGTTACCGGGACAGTTAACACTGAAGCTTTCTTT. Amino acids: CASSVTGTVNTEAFF.

The V call is TRBV12-3 or TRBV12-4, the J call TRBJ2-3; D unresolved. Trimming stripped 5 bases from V and 5 bases from J, with 11 bases between. This CDR3 comprises 13 residues. The CDR3 reads CASSLFTGDTQYF. The CDR3, as DNA: TGTGCCAGCAGTCTATTCACTGGAGATACGCAGTATTTT.

The chain recombines TRBV5-6 with TRBJ1-1; D ambiguous. There are 12 residues in the CDR3. V lost 0 bases and J lost 7, with 7 bases in between. Looked up from germline, CDR1 is SGHDT and CDR2 is YYEEEE. The chain's CDR3 is CASSLGHLEAFF. CDR3 sequence (DNA): TGTGCCAGCAGCTTGGGACACCTTGAAGCTTTCTTT. Full variable domain (missing parts from reference TRBV5-6 and TRBJ1-1): DAGVTQSPTHLIKTRGQQVTLRCSPKSGHDTVSWYQQALGQGPQFIFQYYEEEERQRGNFPDRFSGHQFPNYSSELNVNALLLGDSALYLCASSLGHLEAFFGQGTRLTVV.

The V call is TRBV28, the J call TRBJ2-7; no firm D call. V was shortened by 7 bases and J by 1 base, with 5 bases between the two germline ends. Germline V CDR1 and CDR2: MDHEN, SYDVKM. The CDR3 has 11 amino acids. In nucleotides, the CDR3 is TGTGCCAGCAAGACTTCCTACGAGCAGTACTTC. Residues: CASKTSYEQYF.

The V call is TRBV5-5, the J call TRBJ2-7; unclear D gene. Germline CDR1 SGHKS, CDR2 YYEKEE (reference sequence). V lost 0 bases and J lost 0, with 13 bases in between. The CDR3 totals 16 residues. In nucleotides, the CDR3 is TGTGCCAGCAGCTTGGCTCTGCAGGTCCACTCCTACGAGCAGTACTTC. Protein product: CASSLALQVHSYEQYF.

The chain combines TRBV10-1 with TRBJ1-1; D might be TRBD1 (5 bases). The V gene lost 6 bases and the J gene lost 1 base, with 9 bases spanning the gap. The CDR3 is made up of 13 amino acids. Per germline, CDR1 WNHNN and CDR2 SYGVQD (reference sequence). CDR3 amino acids: CASSEGRNTEAFF. DNA for the CDR3: TGCGCCAGCAGCGAGGGGCGGAACACTGAAGCTTTCTTT.

The gene calls are TRBV7-2 and TRBJ1-1; 7 positions match TRBD1. The CDR3 has 15 residues. CDR1 is SGHTA and CDR2 is FQGNSA in the germline V gene. J gave up 0 bases and V 3 bases, and 4 bases lay outside the gene matches. CDR3 in amino acids: CASSLAGTVNTEAFF. The DNA for the CDR3 is TGTGCCAGCAGCTTGGCAGGGACAGTGAACACTGAAGCTTTCTTT.

V is TRBV2 and J is TRBJ2-2; the match to TRBD1 covers 11 bases. Trimming cost V 6 bases and J 6 bases; bases outside gene matches: 3. Germline V gene lookup returns CDR1 SNHLY and CDR2 FYNNEI. This CDR3 comprises 14 residues. The chain's CDR3 is CASRGTGGAGELFF. CDR3 coding DNA: TGTGCCAGCAGGGGGACAGGGGGGGCCGGGGAGCTGTTTTTT. Looking up the rest from reference TRBV2 and TRBJ2-2 gives the full variable domain: EPEVTQTPSHQVTQMGQEVILRCVPISNHLYFYWYRQILGQKVEFLVSFYNNEISEKSEIFDDQFSVERPDGSNFTLKIRSTKLEDSAMYFCASRGTGGAGELFFGEGSRLTVL.

The chain is built from TRBV29-1 and TRBJ1-1, with 9 bases aligning to TRBD1. This CDR3 is 15 amino acids long. CDR1 SQVTM and CDR2 ANQGSEA come from the germline V gene. V trimming: 5 bases; J trimming: 2 bases; junction bases outside the gene matches: 9. The CDR3: CSVRGQGRGNTEAFF. The DNA of the CDR3 is TGCAGCGTTCGAGGACAGGGGAGAGGAAACACTGAAGCTTTCTTT.

This chain links TRBV15 with TRBJ2-7, with TRBD1 identical over 7 bases. In germline, CDR1 is LNHNV, CDR2 YYDKDF (reference sequence). The CDR3 covers 13 residues. With V trimmed by 5 bases and J by 6 bases, 7 bases remained unmatched. Here the CDR3 reads CATSGNRGSEQYF. CDR3 nucleotides: TGTGCCACCAGCGGTAACAGGGGAAGCGAGCAGTACTTC.